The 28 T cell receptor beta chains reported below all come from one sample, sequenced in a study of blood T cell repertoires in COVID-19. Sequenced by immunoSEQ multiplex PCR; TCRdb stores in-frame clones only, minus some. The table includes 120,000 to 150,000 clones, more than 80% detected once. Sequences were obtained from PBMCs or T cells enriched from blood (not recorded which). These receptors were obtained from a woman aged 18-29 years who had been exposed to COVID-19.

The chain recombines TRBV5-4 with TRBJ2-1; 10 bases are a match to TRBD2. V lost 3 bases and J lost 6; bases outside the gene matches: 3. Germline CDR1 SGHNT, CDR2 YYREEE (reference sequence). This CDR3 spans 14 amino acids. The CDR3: CASSSASGGNEQFF. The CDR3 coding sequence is TGTGCCAGCAGCTCGGCTAGCGGGGGCAATGAGCAGTTCTTC.

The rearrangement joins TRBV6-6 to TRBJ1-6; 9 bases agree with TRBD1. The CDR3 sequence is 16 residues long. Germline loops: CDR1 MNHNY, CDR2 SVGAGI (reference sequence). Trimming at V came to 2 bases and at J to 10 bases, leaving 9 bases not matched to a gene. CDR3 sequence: CASSYTPTGGRSPLHF. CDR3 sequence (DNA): TGTGCCAGCAGTTACACACCTACAGGGGGCCGGTCACCCCTCCACTTT.

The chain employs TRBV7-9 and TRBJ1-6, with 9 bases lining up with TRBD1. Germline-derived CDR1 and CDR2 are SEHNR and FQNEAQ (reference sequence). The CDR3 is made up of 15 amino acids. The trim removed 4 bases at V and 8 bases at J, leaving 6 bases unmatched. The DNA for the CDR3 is TGTGCCAGCAGCTCATACAGGGGGCGAGATTCACCCCTCCACTTT. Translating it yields CASSSYRGRDSPLHF.

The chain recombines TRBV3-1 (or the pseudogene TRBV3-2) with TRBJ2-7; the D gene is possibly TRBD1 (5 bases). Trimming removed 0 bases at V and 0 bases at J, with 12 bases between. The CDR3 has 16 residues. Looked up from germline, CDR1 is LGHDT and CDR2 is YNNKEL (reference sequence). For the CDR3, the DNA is TGTGCCAGCAGCCAAGATAGATGGGGCATCTCCTACGAGCAGTACTTC. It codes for CASSQDRWGISYEQYF.

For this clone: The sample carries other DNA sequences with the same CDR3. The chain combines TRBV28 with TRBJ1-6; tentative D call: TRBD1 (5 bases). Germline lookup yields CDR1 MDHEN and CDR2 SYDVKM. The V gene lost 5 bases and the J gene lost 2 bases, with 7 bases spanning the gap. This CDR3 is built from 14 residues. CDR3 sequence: CASSRQPYNSPLHF. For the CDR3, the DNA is TGTGCCAGCAGTCGACAGCCCTATAATTCACCCCTCCACTTT.

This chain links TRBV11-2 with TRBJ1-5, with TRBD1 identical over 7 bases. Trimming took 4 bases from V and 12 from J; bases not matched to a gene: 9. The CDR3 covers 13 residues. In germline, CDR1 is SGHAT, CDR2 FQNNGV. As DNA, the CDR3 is TGTGCCAGCAGCTCCACAGGGGTGGGGGGCCAGCATTTT. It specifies CASSSTGVGGQHF.

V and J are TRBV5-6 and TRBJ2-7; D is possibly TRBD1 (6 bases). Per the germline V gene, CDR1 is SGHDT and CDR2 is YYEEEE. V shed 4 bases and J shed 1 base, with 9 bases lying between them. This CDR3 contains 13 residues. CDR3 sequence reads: CASSVTGSYEQYF. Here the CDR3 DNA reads TGTGCCAGCAGCGTTACAGGGTCCTACGAGCAGTACTTC.

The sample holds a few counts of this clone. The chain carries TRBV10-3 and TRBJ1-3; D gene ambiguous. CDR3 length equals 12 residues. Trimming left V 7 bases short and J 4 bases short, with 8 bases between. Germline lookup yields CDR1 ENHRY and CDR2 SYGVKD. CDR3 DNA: TGTGCCATCACTGGGAGAGGAAACACCATATATTTT. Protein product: CAITGRGNTIYF.

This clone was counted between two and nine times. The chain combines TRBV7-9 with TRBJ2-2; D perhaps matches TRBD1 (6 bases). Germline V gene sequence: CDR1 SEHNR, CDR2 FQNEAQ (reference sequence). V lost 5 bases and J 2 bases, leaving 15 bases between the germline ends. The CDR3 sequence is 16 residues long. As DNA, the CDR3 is TGTGCCAGCAGCCGTCAGGGGCCCCTTAACACCGGGGAGCTGTTTTTT. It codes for CASSRQGPLNTGELFF.

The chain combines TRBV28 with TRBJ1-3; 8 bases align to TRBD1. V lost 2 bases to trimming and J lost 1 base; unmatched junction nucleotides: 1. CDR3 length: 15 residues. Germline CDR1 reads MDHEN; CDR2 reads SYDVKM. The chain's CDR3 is CASSLQGASGNTIYF. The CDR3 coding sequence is TGTGCCAGCAGTTTACAGGGGGCGTCTGGAAACACCATATATTTT.

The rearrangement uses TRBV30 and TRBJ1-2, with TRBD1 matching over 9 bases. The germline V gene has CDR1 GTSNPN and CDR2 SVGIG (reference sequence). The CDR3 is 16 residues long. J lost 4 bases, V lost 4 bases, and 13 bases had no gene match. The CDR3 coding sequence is TGTGCCTGGATCCGAACCGGGACAGGGAACCCCTATGGCTACACCTTC. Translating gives CAWIRTGTGNPYGYTF.

CDR3 coding DNA: TGTGCCAGCAGCTTAGAGGGCAGGGCGGCCAATGAGCAGTTCTTC. Its translation: CASSLEGRAANEQFF. The chain carries TRBV7-9 and TRBJ2-1, with a tentative D call TRBD1 (5 bases). This CDR3 comprises 15 residues. Germline V CDR1 and CDR2: SEHNR, FQNEAQ (reference sequence). V was trimmed by 1 base and J by 6 bases, leaving 13 bases between them. Complete variable domain (other parts from reference TRBV7-9 and TRBJ2-1): DTGVSQNPRHKITKRGQNVTFRCDPISEHNRLYWYRQTLGQGPEFLTYFQNEAQLEKSRLLSDRFSAERPKGSFSTLEIQRTEQGDSAMYLCASSLEGRAANEQFFGPGTRLTVL.

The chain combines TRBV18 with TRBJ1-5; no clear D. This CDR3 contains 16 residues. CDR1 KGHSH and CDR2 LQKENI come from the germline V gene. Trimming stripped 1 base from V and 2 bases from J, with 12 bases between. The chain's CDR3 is CASSPRAVMGNQPQHF. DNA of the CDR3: TGTGCCAGCTCACCACGTGCGGTAATGGGCAATCAGCCCCAGCATTTT.

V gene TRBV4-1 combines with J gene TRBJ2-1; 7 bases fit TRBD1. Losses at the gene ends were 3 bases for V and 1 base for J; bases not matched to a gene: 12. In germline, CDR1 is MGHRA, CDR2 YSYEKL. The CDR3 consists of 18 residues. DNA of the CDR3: TGCGCCAGCAGCCATTTTTTTTCAGGGGGAAGATCCTACAATGAGCAGTTCTTC. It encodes CASSHFFSGGRSYNEQFF.

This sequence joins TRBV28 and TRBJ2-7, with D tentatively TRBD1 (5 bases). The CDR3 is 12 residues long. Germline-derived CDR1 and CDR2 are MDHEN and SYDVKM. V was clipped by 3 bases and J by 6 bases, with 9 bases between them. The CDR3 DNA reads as TGTGCCAGCAGTTTCCAGGGCCGCGAGCAGTACTTC. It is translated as CASSFQGREQYF.

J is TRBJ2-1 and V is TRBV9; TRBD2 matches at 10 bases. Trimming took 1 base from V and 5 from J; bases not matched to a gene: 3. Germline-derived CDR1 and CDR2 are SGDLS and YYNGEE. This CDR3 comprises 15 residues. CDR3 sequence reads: CASSVTGTSDNEQFF. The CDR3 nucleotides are TGTGCCAGCAGCGTAACCGGGACTAGCGACAATGAGCAGTTCTTC.

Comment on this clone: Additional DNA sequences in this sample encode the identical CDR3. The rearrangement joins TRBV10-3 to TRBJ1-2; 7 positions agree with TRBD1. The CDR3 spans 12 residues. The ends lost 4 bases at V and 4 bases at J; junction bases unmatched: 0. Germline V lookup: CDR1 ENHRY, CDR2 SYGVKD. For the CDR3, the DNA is TGTGCCATCAGTGGGGACAGCTATGGCTACACCTTC. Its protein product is CAISGDSYGYTF.

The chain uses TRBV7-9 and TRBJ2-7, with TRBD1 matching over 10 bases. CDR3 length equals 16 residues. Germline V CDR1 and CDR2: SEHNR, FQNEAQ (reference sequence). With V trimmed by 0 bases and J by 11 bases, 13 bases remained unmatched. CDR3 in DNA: TGTGCCAGCAGCTTAGCGGCCGGGACAGGGGAATTTATGAAGTACTTC. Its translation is CASSLAAGTGEFMKYF.

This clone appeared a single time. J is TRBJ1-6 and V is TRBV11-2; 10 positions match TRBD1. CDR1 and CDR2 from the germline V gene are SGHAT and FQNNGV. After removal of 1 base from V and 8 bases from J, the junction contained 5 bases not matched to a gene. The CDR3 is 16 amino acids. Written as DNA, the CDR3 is TGTGCCAGCAGCTTAGGGCCCGGGACAGGGGATTCACCCCTCCACTTT. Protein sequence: CASSLGPGTGDSPLHF.

This chain's CDR3 is CSVDLVNEQFF. CDR3 sequence (DNA): TGCAGCGTCGACCTAGTAAATGAGCAGTTCTTC. The chain combines TRBV29-1 with TRBJ2-1, with no clear D. Germline V gene sequence: CDR1 SQVTM, CDR2 ANQGSEA. V was trimmed by 6 bases and J by 7 bases, leaving 10 bases between them. The CDR3 covers 11 residues.

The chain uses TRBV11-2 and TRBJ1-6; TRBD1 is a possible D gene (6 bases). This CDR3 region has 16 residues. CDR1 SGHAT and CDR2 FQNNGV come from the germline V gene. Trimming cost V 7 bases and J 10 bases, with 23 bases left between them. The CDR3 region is CASKSLYGGGESPLHF. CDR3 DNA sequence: TGTGCCAGCAAGTCGCTTTATGGGGGGGGCGAGTCACCCCTCCACTTT.

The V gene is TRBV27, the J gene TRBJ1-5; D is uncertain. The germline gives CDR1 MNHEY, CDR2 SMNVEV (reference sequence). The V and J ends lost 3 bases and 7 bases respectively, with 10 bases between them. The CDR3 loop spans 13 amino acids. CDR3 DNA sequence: TGTGCCAGCAGTTTGGGCCTCGACCAGCCCCAGCATTTT. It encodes CASSLGLDQPQHF.

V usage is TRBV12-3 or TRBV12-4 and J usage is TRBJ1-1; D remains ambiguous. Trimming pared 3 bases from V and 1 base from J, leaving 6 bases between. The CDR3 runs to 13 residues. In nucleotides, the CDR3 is TGTGCCAGCAGTTTTTATAGGAACACTGAAGCTTTCTTT. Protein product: CASSFYRNTEAFF.

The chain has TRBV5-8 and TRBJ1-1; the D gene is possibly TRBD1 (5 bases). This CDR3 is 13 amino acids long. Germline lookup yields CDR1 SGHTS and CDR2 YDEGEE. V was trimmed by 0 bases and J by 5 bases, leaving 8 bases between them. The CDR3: CASSLVGDTEAFF. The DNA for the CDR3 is TGTGCCAGCAGCTTGGTAGGGGATACTGAAGCTTTCTTT.

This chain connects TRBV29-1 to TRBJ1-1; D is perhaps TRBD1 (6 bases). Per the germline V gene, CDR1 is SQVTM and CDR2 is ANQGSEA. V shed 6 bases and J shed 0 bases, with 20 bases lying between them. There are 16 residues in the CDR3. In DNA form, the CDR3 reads TGCAGCGTCGAACGGCCCGTAACAGGGTTGAACACTGAAGCTTTCTTT. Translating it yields CSVERPVTGLNTEAFF.

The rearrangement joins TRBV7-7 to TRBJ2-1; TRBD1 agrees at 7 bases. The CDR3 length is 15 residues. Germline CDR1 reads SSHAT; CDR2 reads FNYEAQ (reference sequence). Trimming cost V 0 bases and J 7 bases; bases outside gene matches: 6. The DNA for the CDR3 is TGTGCCAGCAGCTTAGCGGGCCAGGGGGAAAATGAGCAGTTCTTC. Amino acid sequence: CASSLAGQGENEQFF.

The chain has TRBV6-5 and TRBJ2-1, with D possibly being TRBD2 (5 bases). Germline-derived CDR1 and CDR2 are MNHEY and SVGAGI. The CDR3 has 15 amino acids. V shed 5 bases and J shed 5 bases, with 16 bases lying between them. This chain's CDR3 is CASSPERPWNNEQFF. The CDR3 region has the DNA TGTGCCAGCAGTCCTGAGCGGCCTTGGAACAATGAGCAGTTCTTC.

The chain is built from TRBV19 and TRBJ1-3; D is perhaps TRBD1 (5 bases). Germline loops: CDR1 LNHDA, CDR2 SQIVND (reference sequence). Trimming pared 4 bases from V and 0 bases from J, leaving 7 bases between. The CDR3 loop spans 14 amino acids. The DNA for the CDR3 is TGTGCCAGTAGTAACAGGATCTCTGGAAACACCATATATTTT. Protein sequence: CASSNRISGNTIYF. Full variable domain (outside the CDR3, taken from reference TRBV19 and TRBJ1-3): DGGITQSPKYLFRKEGQNVTLSCEQNLNHDAMYWYRQDPGQGLRLIYYSQIVNDFQKGDIAEGYSVSREKKESFPLTVTSAQKNPTAFYLCASSNRISGNTIYFGEGSWLTVV.